This T cell receptor beta chain was captured in a study of blood T cell repertoires in COVID-19. Study details: The samples span acute and convalescent COVID-19 from the United States, Italy and Spain. PBMCs, B-cell-depleted T cells, or T cells were the source of the cDNA or gDNA that made up the material.

Using immunoSEQ multiplex PCR, the repertoire was profiled, and TCRdb retains in-frame clones only, with some absent. The table has around 80,000 clones, over 80% seen once. This clonotype was obtained from a human donor in a cohort sampled during active COVID-19. Sequenced: peripheral blood.

The CDR3, as DNA: TGTGCCAGCAGCCGCGGACAGGGGATGGGGGATAGCAATCAGCCCCAGCATTTT. This translates into CASSRGQGMGDSNQPQHF. The chain combines TRBV21-1 with TRBJ1-5; TRBD1 is the table's D call and was not checked against the DNA. TRBV21-1 is reported as a pseudogene. The CDR3 spans 18 residues.